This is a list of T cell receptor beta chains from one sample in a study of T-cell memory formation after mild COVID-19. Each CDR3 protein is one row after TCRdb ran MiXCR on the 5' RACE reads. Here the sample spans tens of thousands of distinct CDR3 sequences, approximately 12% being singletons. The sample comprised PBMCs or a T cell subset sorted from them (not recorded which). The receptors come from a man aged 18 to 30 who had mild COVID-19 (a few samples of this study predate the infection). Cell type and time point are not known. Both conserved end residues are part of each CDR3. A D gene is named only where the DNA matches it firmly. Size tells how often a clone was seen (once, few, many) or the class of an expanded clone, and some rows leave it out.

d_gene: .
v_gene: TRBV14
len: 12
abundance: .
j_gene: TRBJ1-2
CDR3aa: CASSQEYYGYTF
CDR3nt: TGTGCCAGCAGCCAAGAATACTATGGCTACACCTTC

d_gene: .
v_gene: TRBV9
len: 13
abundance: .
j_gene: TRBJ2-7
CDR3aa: CASSRDGSTKEYF
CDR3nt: TGTGCCAGCAGCCGAGACGGTTCTACGAAGGAGTACTTC

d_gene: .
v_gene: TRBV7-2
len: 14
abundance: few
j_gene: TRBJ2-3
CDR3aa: CASSPPGGRDTQYF
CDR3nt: TGTGCCAGCAGCCCCCCGGGGGGCCGAGATACGCAGTATTTT

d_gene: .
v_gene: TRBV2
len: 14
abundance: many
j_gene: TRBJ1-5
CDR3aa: CASSFTGIYQPQHF
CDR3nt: TGTGCCAGCAGTTTTACAGGGATATATCAGCCCCAGCATTTT

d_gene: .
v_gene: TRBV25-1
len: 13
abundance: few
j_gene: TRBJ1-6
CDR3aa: CASRRGTDSPLHF
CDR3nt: TGTGCCAGCAGGCGAGGCACTGATTCACCCCTCCACTTT

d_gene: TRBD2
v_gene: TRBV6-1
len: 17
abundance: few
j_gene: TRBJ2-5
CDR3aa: CASSANPTSGFQETQYF
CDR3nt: TGTGCCAGCAGTGCCAACCCGACTAGCGGTTTTCAAGAGACCCAGTACTTC

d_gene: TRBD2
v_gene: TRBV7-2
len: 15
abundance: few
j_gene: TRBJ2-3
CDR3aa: CASSLRRGRVDTQYF
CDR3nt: TGTGCCAGCAGCTTAAGGCGGGGGAGGGTAGATACGCAGTATTTT

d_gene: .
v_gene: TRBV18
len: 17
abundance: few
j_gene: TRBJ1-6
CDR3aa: CASSPPVNMGYNSPLHF
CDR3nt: TGTGCCAGCTCACCACCGGTGAATATGGGATATAATTCACCCCTCCACTTT

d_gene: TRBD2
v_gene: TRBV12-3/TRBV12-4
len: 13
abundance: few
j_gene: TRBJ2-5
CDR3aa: CASGFGGQETQYF
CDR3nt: TGTGCCAGCGGATTCGGGGGGCAAGAGACCCAGTACTTC

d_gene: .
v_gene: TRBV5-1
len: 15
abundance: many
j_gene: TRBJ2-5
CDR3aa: CASSLEGGRQETQYF
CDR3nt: TGCGCCAGCAGCTTGGAGGGGGGCCGACAAGAGACCCAGTACTTC

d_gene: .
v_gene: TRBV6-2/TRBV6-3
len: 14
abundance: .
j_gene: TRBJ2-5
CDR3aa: CASNQLGPQETQYF
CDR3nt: TGTGCCAGCAACCAACTAGGGCCCCAAGAGACCCAGTACTTC

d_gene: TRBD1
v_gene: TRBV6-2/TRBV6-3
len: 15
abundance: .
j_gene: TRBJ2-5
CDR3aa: CASSSDRGTWETQYF
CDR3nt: TGTGCCAGCAGCTCGGACAGGGGGACGTGGGAGACCCAGTACTTC

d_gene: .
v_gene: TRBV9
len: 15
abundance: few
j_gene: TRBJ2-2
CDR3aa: CASSVGPDWRGELFF
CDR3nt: TGTGCCAGCAGCGTAGGCCCCGATTGGCGCGGGGAGCTGTTTTTT

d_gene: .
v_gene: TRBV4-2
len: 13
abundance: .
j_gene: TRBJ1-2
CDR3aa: CASKPGPNYGYTF
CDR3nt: TGTGCCAGCAAGCCAGGGCCTAACTATGGCTACACCTTC

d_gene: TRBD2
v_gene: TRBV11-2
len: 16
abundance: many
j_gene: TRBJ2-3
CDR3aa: CASSLRGLAVPDTQYF
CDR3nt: TGTGCCAGCAGCTTAAGGGGACTAGCGGTGCCAGATACGCAGTATTTT

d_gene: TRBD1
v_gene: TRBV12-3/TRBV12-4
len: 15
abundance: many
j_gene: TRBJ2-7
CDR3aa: CASSSRQGKRYEQYF
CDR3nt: TGTGCCAGCAGTTCGCGACAGGGGAAACGCTACGAGCAGTACTTC

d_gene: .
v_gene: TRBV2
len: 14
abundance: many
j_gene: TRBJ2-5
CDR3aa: CASSRLTPQETQYF
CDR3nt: TGTGCCAGCAGCCGACTAACACCACAAGAGACCCAGTACTTC

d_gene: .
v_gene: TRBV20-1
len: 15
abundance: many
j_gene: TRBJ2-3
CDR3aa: CSARDGPRGADTQYF
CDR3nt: TGCAGTGCTAGAGATGGGCCCAGGGGGGCAGATACGCAGTATTTT

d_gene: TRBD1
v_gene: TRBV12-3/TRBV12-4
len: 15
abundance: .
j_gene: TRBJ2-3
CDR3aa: CASSRTGTYTDTQYF
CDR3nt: TGTGCCAGCAGCAGGACAGGGACCTACACAGATACGCAGTATTTT

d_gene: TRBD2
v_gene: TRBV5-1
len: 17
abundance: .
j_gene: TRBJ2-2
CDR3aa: CASSGSSGGATIGELFF
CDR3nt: TGCGCCAGCAGCGGATCTAGCGGGGGGGCCACAATCGGGGAGCTGTTTTTT

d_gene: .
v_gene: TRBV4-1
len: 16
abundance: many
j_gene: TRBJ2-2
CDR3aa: CASSGIAAGNTGELFF
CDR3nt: TGCGCCAGCAGCGGAATAGCGGCAGGGAACACCGGGGAGCTGTTTTTT

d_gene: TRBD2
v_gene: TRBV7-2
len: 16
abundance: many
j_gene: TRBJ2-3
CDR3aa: CASSLMPRGGLNTQYF
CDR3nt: TGTGCCAGCAGCTTAATGCCGCGGGGGGGCCTCAATACGCAGTATTTT

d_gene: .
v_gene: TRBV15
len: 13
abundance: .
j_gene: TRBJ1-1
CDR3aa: CATSKVGRHEAFF
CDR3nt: TGTGCCACCAGCAAGGTCGGGAGACATGAAGCTTTCTTT

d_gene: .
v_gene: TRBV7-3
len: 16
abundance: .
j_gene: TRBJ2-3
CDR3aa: CASSPRGGPDADTQYF
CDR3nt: TGTGCCAGCAGCCCAAGGGGGGGCCCGGACGCAGATACGCAGTATTTT

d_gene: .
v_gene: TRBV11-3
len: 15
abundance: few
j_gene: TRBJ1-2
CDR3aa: CASSLRRRGDYGYTF
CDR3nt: TGTGCCAGCAGCTTAAGGCGTCGGGGGGACTATGGCTACACCTTC

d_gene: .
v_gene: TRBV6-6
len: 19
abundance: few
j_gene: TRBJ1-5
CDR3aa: CASSYRIGQGSFGYQPQHF
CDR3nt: TGTGCCAGCAGTTATAGGATAGGTCAGGGTTCGTTCGGGTATCAGCCCCAGCATTTT

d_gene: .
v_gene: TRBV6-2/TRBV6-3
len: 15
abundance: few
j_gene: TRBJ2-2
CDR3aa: CASSEDVLNTGELFF
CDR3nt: TGTGCCAGCAGTGAGGACGTCCTGAACACCGGGGAGCTGTTTTTT

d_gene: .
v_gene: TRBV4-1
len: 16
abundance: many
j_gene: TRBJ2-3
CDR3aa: CASSQDGGATTDTQYF
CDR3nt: TGCGCCAGCAGCCAAGATGGGGGGGCCACCACAGATACGCAGTATTTT

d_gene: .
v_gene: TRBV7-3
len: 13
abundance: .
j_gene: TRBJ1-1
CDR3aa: CASSLSANTEAFF
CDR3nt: TGTGCCAGCAGCTTATCAGCGAACACTGAAGCTTTCTTT

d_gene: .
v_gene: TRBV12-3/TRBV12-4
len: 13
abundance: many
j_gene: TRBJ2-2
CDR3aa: CANQDSNTGELFF
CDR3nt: TGTGCCAACCAAGACTCGAACACCGGGGAGCTGTTTTTT

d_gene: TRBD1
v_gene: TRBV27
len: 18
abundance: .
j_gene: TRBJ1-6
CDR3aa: CASSATGTGIAYNSPLHF
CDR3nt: TGTGCCAGCAGTGCAACCGGGACAGGGATCGCCTATAATTCACCCCTCCACTTT

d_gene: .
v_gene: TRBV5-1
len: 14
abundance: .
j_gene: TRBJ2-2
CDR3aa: CASKSQLGTGELFF
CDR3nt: TGCGCCAGCAAATCCCAACTTGGCACCGGGGAGCTGTTTTTT

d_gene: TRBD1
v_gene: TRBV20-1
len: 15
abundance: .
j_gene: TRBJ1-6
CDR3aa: CSARPSDRGPSPLHF
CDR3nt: TGCAGTGCTAGACCATCGGACAGGGGGCCCTCACCCCTCCACTTT

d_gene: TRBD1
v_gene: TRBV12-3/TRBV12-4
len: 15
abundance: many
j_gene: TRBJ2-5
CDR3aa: CASSPTGDREETQYF
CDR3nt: TGTGCCAGCAGCCCCACGGGGGACAGGGAAGAGACCCAGTACTTC

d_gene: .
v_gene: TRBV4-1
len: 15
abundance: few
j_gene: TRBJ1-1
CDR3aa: CASSQGRGRVTEAFF
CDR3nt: TGCGCCAGCAGCCAAGGTCGGGGGCGAGTCACTGAAGCTTTCTTT

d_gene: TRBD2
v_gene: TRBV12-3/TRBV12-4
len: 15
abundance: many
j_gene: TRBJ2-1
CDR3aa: CASTSLAGAYNEQFF
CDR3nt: TGTGCCAGCACTTCCTTAGCGGGGGCCTACAATGAGCAGTTCTTC

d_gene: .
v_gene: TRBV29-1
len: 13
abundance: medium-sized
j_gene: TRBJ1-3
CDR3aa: CSVEPGSGNTIYF
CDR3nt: TGCAGCGTTGAACCAGGCTCTGGAAACACCATATATTTT

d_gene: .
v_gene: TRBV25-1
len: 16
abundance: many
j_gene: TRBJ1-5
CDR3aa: CASSETASLSNQPQHF
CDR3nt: TGTGCCAGCAGTGAAACAGCCAGTCTTAGCAATCAGCCCCAGCATTTT

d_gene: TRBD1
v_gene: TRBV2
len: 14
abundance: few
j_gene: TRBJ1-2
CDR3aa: CASTDREKLRGYTF
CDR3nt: TGTGCCAGCACCGACAGGGAAAAGTTGAGAGGCTACACCTTC

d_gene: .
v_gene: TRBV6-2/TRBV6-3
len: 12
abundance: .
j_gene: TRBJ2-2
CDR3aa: CASSTGVGELFF
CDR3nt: TGTGCCAGCAGCACCGGAGTTGGGGAGCTGTTTTTT

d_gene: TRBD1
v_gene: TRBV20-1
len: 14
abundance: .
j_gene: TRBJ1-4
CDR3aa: CSAGPTGITEKLFF
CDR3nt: TGCAGTGCGGGTCCGACAGGGATCACAGAAAAACTGTTTTTT

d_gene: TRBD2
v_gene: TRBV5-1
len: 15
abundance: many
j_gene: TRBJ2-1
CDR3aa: CASTSSSGGFNEQFF
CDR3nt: TGCGCCAGCACATCATCTAGCGGGGGCTTTAATGAGCAGTTCTTC

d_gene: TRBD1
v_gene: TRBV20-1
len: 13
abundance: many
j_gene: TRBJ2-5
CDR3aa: CSAPGTGGGAQYF
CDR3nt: TGCAGTGCCCCTGGGACAGGGGGGGGGGCCCAGTACTTC

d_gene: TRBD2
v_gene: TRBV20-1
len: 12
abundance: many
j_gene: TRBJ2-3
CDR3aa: CSASGGKDTQYF
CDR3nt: TGCAGTGCTAGCGGGGGGAAAGATACGCAGTATTTT

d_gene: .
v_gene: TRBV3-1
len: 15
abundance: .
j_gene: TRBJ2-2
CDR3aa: CASRRSSANTGELFF
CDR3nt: TGTGCCAGCAGACGATCTAGCGCGAACACCGGGGAGCTGTTTTTT

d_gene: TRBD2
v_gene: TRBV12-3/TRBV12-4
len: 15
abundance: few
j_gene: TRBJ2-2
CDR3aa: CASSQSGGYTGELFF
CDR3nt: TGTGCCAGCAGTCAAAGCGGGGGATACACCGGGGAGCTGTTTTTT

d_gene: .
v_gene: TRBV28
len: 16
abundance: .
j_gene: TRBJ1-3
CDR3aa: CASSLNAGSLRNTIYF
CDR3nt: TGTGCCAGCAGTTTAAATGCGGGATCCCTAAGAAACACCATATATTTT

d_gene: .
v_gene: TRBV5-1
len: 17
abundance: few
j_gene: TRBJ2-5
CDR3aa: CASSLGSREYSQETQYF
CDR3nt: TGCGCCAGCAGCTTGGGTTCGAGGGAATACTCCCAAGAGACCCAGTACTTC

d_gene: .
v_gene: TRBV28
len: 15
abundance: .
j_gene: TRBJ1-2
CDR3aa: CASSLPPGTLYGYTF
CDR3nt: TGTGCCAGCAGCCTCCCCCCCGGGACCCTGTATGGCTACACCTTC

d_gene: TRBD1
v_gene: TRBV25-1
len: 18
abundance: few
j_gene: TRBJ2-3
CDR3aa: CASSESIRQGEGTDTQYF
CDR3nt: TGTGCCAGCAGTGAATCCATAAGACAGGGTGAAGGGACAGATACGCAGTATTTT